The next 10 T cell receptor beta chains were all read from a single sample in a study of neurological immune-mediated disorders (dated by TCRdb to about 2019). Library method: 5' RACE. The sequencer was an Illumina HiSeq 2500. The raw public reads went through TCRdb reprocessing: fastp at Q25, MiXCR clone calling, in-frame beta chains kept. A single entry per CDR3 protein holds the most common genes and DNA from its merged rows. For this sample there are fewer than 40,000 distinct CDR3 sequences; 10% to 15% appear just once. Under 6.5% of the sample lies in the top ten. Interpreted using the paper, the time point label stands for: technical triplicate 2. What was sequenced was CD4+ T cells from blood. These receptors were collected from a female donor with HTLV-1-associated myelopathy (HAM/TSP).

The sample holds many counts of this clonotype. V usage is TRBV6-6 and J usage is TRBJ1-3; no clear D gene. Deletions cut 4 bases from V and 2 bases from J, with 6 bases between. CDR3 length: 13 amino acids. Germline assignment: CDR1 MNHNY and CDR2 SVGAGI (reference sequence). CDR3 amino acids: CASSFPAGNTIYF. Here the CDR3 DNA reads TGTGCCAGCAGTTTTCCGGCTGGAAACACCATATATTTT.

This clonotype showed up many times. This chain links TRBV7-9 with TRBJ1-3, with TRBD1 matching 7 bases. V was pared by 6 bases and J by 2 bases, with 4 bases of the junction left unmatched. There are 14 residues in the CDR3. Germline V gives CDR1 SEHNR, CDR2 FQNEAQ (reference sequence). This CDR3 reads CASSDRETGNTIYF. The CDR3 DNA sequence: TGTGCCAGCAGTGACAGGGAAACTGGAAACACCATATATTTT. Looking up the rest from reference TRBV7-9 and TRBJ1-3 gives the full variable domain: DTGVSQNPRHKITKRGQNVTFRCDPISEHNRLYWYRQTLGQGPEFLTYFQNEAQLEKSRLLSDRFSAERPKGSFSTLEIQRTEQGDSAMYLCASSDRETGNTIYFGEGSWLTVV.

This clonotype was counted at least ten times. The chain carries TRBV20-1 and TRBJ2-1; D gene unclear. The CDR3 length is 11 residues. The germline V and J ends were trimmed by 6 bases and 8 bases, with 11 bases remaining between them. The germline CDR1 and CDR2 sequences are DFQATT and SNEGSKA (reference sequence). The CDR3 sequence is CSAKPIDEQFF. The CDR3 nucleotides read TGCAGTGCCAAGCCTATTGATGAGCAGTTCTTC.

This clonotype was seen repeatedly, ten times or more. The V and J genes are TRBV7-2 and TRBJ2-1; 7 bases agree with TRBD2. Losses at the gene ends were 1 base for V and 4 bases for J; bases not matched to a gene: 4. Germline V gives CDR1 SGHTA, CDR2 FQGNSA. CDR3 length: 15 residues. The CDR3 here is CASSLVYGRYNEQFF. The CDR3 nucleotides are TGTGCCAGCAGCTTAGTGTACGGGAGGTACAATGAGCAGTTCTTC. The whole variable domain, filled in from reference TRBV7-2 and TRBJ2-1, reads GAGVSQSPSNKVTEKGKDVELRCDPISGHTALYWYRQSLGQGLEFLIYFQGNSAPDKSGLPSDRFSAERTGGSVSTLTIQRTQQEDSAVYLCASSLVYGRYNEQFFGPGTRLTVL.

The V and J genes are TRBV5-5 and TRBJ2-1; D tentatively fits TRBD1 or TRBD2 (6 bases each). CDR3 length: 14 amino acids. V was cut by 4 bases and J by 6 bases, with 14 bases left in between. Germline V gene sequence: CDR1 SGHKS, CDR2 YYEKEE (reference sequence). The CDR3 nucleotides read TGTGCCAGCAGCCCTTTGACGGGGGCCAATGAGCAGTTCTTC. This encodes CASSPLTGANEQFF.

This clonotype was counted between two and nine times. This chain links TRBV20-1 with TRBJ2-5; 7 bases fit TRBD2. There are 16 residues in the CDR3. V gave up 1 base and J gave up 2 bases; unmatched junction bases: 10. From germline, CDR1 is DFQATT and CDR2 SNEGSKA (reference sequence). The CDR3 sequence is CSARARLAGLQETQYF. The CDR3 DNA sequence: TGCAGTGCTAGAGCCCGATTAGCGGGCCTGCAAGAGACCCAGTACTTC.

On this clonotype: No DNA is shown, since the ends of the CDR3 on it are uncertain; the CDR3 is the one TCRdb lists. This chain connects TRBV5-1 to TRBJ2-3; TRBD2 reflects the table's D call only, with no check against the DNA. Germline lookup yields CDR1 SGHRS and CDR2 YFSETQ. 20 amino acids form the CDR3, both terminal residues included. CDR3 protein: CASSFYICSARPRGTDTQYF.

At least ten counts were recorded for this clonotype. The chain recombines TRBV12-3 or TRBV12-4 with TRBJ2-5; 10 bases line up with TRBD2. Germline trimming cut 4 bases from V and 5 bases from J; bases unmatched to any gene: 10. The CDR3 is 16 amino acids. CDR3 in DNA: TGTGCCAGCAGTTCAAAGCGGGGGGGCCTGGGGGAGACCCAGTACTTC. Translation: CASSSKRGGLGETQYF.

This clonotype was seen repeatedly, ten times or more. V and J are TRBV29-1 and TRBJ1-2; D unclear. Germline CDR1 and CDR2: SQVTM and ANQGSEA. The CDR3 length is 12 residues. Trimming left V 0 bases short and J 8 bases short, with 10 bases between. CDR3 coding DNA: TGCAGCGTTGAAGAACCGGTGAGCGGCTACACCTTC. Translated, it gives CSVEEPVSGYTF.

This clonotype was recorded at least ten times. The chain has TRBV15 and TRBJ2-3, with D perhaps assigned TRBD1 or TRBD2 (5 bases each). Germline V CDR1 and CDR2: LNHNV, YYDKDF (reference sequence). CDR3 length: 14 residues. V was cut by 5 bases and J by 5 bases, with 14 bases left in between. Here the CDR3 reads CATSHLGDLDTQYF. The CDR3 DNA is TGTGCCACCAGCCACTTGGGGGATCTAGATACGCAGTATTTT. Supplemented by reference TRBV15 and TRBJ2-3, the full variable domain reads DAMVIQNPRYQVTQFGKPVTLSCSQTLNHNVMYWYQQKSSQAPKLLFHYYDKDFNNEADTPDNFQSRRPNTSFCFLDIRSPGLGDTAMYLCATSHLGDLDTQYFGPGTRLTVL.